This entry is about one T cell receptor beta chain. These data come from a study of cytomegalovirus exposure and HLA in healthy donors. Overall study: Within the Caucasian-associated ancestry cluster were roughly 81% of the approximately 370 genotyped donors.

Trimming took 6 bases from V and 2 from J; bases not matched to a gene: 10. From germline, CDR1 is MNHEY and CDR2 SMNVEV (reference sequence). CDR3 length: 16 residues. The primer mix had 60 Vbeta and 13 Jbeta primers. Only in-frame clones appear in the TCRdb table, and some are missing; sequencing was by immunoSEQ multiplex PCR. Here the sample spans around 150,000 clones, approximately 90% being singletons. The gene calls are TRBV27 and TRBJ2-1, with TRBD1 matching 7 bases. This receptor was obtained from a woman aged 25 to 39 in good health and CMV-seronegative. Sequences were obtained from PBMCs. CDR3 in amino acids: CASSPFGTAAYNEQFF. In DNA, the CDR3 is TGTGCCAGCAGCCCATTCGGGACAGCCGCCTACAATGAGCAGTTCTTC.